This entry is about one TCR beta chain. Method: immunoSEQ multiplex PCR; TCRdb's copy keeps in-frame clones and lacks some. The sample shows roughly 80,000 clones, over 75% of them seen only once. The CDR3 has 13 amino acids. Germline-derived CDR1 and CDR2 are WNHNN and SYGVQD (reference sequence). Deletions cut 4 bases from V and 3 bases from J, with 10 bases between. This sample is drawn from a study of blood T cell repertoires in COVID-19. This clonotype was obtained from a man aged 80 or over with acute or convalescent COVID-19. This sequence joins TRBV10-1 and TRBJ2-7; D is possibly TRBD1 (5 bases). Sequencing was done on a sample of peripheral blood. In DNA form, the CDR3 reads TGCGCCAGCAGTGCGGCAGGGATCTACGAGCAGTACTTC. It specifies CASSAAGIYEQYF.